This is a list of T cell receptor beta chains from one sample in a study of spatial heterogeneity in lung cancer. TCRdb used MiXCR to reprocess the 5' RACE reads, holding one entry per CDR3 protein. The table lists about 85,000 distinct CDR3 sequences, approximately 21% of them singletons. The sample here was PBMCs, taken at surgery. The receptors originated from a male donor with early-stage non-small cell lung cancer. Each CDR3 is given with its conserved first and last residue. The D gene is left open where the match is weak. The size field is filled for only some rows; it gives once, few, many or a size class.

clone_size	d_call	v_call	j_call	cdr3_nt	cdr3_aa
few	TRBD1	TRBV12-3/TRBV12-4	TRBJ2-3	TGTGCCAGCACTCCGGGACAGGGGGCAGATACGCAGTATTTT	CASTPGQGADTQYF
few	TRBD2	TRBV7-9	TRBJ2-1	TGTGCCAGCAGCCAAACTGTCTCTAGCGGGAGTCAAAGATTCTACAATGAGCAGTTCTTC	CASSQTVSSGSQRFYNEQFF
few	-	TRBV7-3	TRBJ2-3	TGTGCCAGCAGCCGAACAGGGTTCACAGATACGCAGTATTTT	CASSRTGFTDTQYF
-	-	TRBV6-5	TRBJ2-3	TGTGCCAGCAGCGGCGGACCAGTCCACACAGATACGCAGTATTTT	CASSGGPVHTDTQYF
-	TRBD2	TRBV12-3/TRBV12-4	TRBJ2-1	TGTGCCAGCCGATCTAGCGGGAGGGCAGGGGATGAGCAGTTCTTC	CASRSSGRAGDEQFF
few	TRBD1	TRBV5-4	TRBJ1-1	TGTGCCAGCAGCCGACAGGGTTATGGAACTGAAGCTTTCTTT	CASSRQGYGTEAFF
-	-	TRBV7-9	TRBJ1-2	TGTGCCAGCAGCCCCCTGGACTATGGCTACACCTTC	CASSPLDYGYTF
few	TRBD1	TRBV3-1	TRBJ2-1	TGTGCCAGCAGCCGCGGGACAGGATTAGGACAATACAATGAGCAGTTCTTC	CASSRGTGLGQYNEQFF
-	TRBD1	TRBV7-2	TRBJ1-5	TGTGCCAGCAGCTCGAGGGACAGGGGGGAAGGTCAGCCCCAGCATTTT	CASSSRDRGEGQPQHF
-	-	TRBV27	TRBJ2-2	TGTGCCAGTCACTTTGGGGAGCGGCACACCGGGGAGCTGTTTTTT	CASHFGERHTGELFF